This T cell receptor beta chain was captured in a study of PD-1 blockade in mismatch repair-deficient tumors. In the study overall: All were previously treated, progressing patients with about 11 mismatch repair-deficient cancer types.

Concerning this clone itself: The target antigen is unknown.

Only in-frame clones appear in the TCRdb table, and some are missing; sequencing was by immunoSEQ multiplex PCR. The sample shows 35,000 or so clones, 70% to 90% of them seen only once. Study conclusions and caveats: After pembrolizumab, tumor-resident clones rose rapidly, then generally contracted before radiologic responses.

All patients were mismatch repair deficient, assessed by either PCR or immunohistochemistry. Trimming took 5 bases from V and 3 from J; bases not matched to a gene: 12. CDR1 and CDR2 from the germline V gene are SGHRS and YFSETQ. CDR3 size: 17 residues. The TCR sequence derives from an adult with mismatch repair-deficient cancer. The rearrangement joins TRBV5-1 to TRBJ2-1; TRBD1 aligns across 9 bases. The specimen comprised peripheral blood, sampled around 75 weeks after starting pembrolizumab. The CDR3 DNA sequence: TGCGCCAGCAGAGACCCGGGGGGACAGGGAAACTACAATGAGCAGTTCTTC. Its translation: CASRDPGGQGNYNEQFF.